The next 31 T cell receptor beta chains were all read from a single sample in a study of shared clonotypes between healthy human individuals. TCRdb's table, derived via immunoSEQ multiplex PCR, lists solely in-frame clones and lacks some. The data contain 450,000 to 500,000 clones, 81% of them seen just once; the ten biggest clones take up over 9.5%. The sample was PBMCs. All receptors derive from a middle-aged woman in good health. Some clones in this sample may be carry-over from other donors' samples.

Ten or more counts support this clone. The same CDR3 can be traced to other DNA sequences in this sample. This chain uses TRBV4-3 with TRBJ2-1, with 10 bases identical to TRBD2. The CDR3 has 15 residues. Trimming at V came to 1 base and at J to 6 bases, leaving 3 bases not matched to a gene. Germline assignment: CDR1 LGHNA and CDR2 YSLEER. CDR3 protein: CASSQGLAGVNEQFF. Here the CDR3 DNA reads TGCGCCAGCAGCCAAGGTCTAGCGGGAGTCAATGAGCAGTTCTTC.

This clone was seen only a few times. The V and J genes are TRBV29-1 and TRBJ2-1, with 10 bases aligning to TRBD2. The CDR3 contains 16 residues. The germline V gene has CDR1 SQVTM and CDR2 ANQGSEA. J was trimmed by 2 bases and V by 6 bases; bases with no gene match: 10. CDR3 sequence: CSVPLQREGTYNEQFF. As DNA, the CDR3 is TGCAGCGTCCCACTCCAGCGGGAGGGGACCTACAATGAGCAGTTCTTC.

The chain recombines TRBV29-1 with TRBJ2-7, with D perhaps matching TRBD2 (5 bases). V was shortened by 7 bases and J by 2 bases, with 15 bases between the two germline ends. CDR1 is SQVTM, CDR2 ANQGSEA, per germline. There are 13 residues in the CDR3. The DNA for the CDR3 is TGCAGCGCGGTGAGGGAAAGTCCCTACGAGCAGTACTTC. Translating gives CSAVRESPYEQYF.

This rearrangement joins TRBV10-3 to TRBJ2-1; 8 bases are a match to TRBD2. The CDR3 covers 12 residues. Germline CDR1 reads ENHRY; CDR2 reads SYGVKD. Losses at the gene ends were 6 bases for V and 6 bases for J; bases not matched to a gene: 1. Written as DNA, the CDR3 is TGTGCCATCAGGGGGACTAGCAATGAGCAGTTCTTC. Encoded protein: CAIRGTSNEQFF.

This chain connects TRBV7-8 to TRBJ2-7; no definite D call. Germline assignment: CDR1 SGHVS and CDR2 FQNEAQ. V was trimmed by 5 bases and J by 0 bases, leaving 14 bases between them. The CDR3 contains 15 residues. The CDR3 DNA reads TGTGCCAGCAGCCCCCGCGTGGATTACTCCTACGAGCAGTACTTC. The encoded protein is CASSPRVDYSYEQYF.

CDR3 DNA: TGTGCCACCAGCAGAGAGGTTATCGCCTATGGCTACACCTTC. It yields the protein CATSREVIAYGYTF. The V and J genes are TRBV15 and TRBJ1-2; D remains unclear. V was shortened by 0 bases and J by 4 bases, with 9 bases between the two germline ends. The CDR3 contains 14 residues. CDR1 is LNHNV and CDR2 is YYDKDF in the germline V gene (reference sequence). The full variable domain, in which reference TRBV15 and TRBJ1-2 provide the parts outside the CDR3, is DAMVIQNPRYQVTQFGKPVTLSCSQTLNHNVMYWYQQKSSQAPKLLFHYYDKDFNNEADTPDNFQSRRPNTSFCFLDIRSPGLGDTAMYLCATSREVIAYGYTFGSGTRLTVV.

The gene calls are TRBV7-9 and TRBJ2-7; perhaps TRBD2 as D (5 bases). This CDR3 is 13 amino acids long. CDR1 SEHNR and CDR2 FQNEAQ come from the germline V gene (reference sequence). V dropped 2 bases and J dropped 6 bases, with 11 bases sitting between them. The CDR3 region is CASSLLEDREQYF. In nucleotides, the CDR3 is TGTGCCAGCAGCTTACTGGAGGATCGCGAGCAGTACTTC.

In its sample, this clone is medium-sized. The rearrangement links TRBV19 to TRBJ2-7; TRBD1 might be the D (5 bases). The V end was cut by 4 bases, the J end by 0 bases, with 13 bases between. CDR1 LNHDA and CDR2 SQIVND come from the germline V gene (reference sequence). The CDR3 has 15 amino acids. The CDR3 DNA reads TGTGCCAGTAGTACCCGACAGACCAACTCCTACGAGCAGTACTTC. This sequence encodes CASSTRQTNSYEQYF. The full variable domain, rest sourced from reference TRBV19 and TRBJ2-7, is DGGITQSPKYLFRKEGQNVTLSCEQNLNHDAMYWYRQDPGQGLRLIYYSQIVNDFQKGDIAEGYSVSREKKESFPLTVTSAQKNPTAFYLCASSTRQTNSYEQYFGPGTRLTVT.

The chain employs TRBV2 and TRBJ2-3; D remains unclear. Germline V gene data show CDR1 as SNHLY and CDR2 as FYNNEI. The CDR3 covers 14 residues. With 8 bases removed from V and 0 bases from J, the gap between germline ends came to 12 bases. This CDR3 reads CASRMLTSTDTQYF. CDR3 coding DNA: TGTGCCAGCCGGATGTTAACTAGCACAGATACGCAGTATTTT.

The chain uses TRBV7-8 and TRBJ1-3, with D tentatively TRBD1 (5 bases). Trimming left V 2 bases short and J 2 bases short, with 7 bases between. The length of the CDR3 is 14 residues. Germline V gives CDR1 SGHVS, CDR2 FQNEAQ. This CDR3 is CASSLRGTGNTIYF. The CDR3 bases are TGTGCCAGCAGCTTACGGGGCACTGGAAACACCATATATTTT.

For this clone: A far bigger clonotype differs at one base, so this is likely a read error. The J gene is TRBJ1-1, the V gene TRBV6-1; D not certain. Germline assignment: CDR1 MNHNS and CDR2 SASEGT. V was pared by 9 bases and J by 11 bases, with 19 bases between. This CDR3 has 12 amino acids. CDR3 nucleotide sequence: TGTGCCAGAAGTCTCCCTACGGGAGGGGCTTTCTTT. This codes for CARSLPTGGAFF.

CDR3 amino acids: CASSDPGQGNNEQFF. In DNA, the CDR3 is TGTGCCAGCAGTGATCCGGGGCAGGGAAACAATGAGCAGTTCTTC. V is TRBV2 and J is TRBJ2-1; perhaps D is TRBD1 or TRBD2 (5 bases each). CDR1 is SNHLY, CDR2 FYNNEI, per germline. CDR3 length: 15 residues. Between the trimmed V and J ends, which lost 3 bases and 5 bases, there was a span of 14 bases.

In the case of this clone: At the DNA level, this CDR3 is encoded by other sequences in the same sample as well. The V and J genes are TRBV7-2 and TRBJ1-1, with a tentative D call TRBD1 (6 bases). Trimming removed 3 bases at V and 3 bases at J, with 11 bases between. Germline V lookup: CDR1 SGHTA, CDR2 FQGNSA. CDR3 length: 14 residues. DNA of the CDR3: TGTGCCAGCAGCTTCAGGGGCGGGGACACTGAAGCTTTCTTT. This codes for CASSFRGGDTEAFF.

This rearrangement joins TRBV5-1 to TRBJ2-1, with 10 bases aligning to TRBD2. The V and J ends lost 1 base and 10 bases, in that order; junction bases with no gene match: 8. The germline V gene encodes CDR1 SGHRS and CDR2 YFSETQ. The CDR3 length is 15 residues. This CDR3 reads CASSLLQREGREQFF. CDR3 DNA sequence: TGCGCCAGCAGCTTGTTGCAGCGGGAGGGCCGCGAGCAGTTCTTC. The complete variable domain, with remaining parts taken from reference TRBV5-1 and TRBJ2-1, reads KAGVTQTPRYLIKTRGQQVTLSCSPISGHRSVSWYQQTPGQGLQFLFEYFSETQRNKGNFPGRFSGRQFSNSRSEMNVSTLELGDSALYLCASSLLQREGREQFFGPGTRLTVL.

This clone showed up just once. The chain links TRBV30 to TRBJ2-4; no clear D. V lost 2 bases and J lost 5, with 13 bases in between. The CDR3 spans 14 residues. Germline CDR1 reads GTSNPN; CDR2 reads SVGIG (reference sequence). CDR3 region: CAWSRGGVQNIQYF. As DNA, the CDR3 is TGTGCCTGGAGTCGTGGCGGCGTCCAAAACATTCAGTACTTC.

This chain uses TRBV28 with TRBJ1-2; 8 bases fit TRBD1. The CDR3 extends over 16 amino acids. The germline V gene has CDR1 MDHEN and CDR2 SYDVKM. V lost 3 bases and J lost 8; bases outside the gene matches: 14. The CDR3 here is CASSFHRVQGAEGYTF. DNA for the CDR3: TGTGCCAGCAGTTTCCACCGAGTTCAGGGGGCTGAAGGCTACACCTTC.

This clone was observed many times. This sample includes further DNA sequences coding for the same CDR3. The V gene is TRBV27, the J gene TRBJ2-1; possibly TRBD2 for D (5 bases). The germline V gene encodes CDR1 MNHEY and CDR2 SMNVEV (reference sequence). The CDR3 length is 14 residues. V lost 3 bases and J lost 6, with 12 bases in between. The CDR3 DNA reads TGTGCCAGCAGTTTTAACCGGGAAGGCAATGAGCAGTTCTTC. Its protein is CASSFNREGNEQFF.

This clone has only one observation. The chain's CDR3 is CASSPSHAVPEAFF. CDR3 in DNA: TGTGCCAGCAGCCCATCCCACGCAGTTCCAGAAGCTTTCTTT. The chain couples TRBV7-3 to TRBJ1-1, with D unresolved. This CDR3 is built from 14 residues. V was shortened by 5 bases and J by 8 bases, with 18 bases between the two germline ends. The germline V gene has CDR1 SGHTA and CDR2 FQGTGA. Full variable domain (remainder filled in from reference TRBV7-3 and TRBJ1-1): GAGVSQTPSNKVTEKGKYVELRCDPISGHTALYWYRQSLGQGPEFLIYFQGTGAADDSGLPNDRFFAVRPEGSVSTLKIQRTERGDSAVYLCASSPSHAVPEAFFGQGTRLTVV.

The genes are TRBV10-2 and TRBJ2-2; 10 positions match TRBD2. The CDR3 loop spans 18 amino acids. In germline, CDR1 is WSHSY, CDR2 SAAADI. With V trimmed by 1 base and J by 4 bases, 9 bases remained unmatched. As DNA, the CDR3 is TGCGCCAGCAGTGAGTGGGCTAGCGGGAGACGGTTCACCGGGGAGCTGTTTTTT. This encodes CASSEWASGRRFTGELFF.

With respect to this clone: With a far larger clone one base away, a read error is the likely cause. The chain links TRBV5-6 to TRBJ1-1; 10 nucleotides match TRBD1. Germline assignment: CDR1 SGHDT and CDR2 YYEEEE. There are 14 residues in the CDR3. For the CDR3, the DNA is TGTGCCAGCAGCTCATGGGACAGGGGAACTGAAACTTTCTTT. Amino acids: CASSSWDRGTETFF.

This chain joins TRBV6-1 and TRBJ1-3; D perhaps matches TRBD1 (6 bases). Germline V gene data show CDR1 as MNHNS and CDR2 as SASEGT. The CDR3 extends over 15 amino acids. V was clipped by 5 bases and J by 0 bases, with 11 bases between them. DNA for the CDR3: TGTGCCAGCAGTCCAGGACAGAGCTCTGGAAACACCATATATTTT. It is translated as CASSPGQSSGNTIYF.

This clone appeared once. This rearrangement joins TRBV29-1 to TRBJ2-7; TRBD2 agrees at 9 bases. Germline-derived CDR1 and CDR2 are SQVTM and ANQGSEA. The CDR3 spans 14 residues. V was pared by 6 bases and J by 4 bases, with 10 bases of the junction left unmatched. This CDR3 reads CSVRSGSAFYEQYF. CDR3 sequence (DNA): TGCAGCGTCCGTAGCGGGAGTGCTTTTTACGAGCAGTACTTC.

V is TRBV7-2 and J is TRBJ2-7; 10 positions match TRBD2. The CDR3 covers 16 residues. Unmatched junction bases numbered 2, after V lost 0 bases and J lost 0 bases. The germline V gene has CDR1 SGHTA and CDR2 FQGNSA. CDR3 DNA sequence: TGTGCCAGCAGCTTAGCGGCTAGCGGGAGCTCCTACGAGCAGTACTTC. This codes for CASSLAASGSSYEQYF.

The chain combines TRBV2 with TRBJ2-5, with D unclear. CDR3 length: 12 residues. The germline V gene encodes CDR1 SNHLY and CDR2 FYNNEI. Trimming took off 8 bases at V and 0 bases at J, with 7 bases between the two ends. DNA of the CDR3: TGTGCCAGCGTGGTGAACCAAGAGACCCAGTACTTC. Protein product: CASVVNQETQYF.

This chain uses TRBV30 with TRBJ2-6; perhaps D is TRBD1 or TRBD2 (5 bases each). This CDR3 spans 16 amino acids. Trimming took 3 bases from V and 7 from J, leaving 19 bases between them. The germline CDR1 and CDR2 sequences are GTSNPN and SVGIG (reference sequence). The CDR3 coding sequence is TGTGCCTGGAGGGCAGGGAGCTTTATTAGTGCCAACGTCCTGACTTTC. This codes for CAWRAGSFISANVLTF.

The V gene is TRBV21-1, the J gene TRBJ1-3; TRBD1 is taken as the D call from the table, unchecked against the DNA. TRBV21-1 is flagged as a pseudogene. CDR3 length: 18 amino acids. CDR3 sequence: CASSKEGVQGESGNTIYF. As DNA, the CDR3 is TGTGCCAGCAGCAAAGAAGGGGTCCAGGGGGAATCTGGAAACACCATATATTTT.

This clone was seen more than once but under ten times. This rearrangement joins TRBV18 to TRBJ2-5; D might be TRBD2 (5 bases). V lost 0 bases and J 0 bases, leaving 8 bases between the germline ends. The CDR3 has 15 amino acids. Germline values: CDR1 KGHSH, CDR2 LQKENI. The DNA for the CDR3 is TGTGCCAGCTCACCACCGACGGGGTACCAAGAGACCCAGTACTTC. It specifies CASSPPTGYQETQYF.

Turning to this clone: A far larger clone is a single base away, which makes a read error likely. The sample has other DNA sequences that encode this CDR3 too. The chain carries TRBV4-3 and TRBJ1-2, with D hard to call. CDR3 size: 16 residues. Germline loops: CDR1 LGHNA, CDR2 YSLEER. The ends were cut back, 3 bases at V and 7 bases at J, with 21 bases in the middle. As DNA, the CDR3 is TGCGCCAGCAGCCAGTGGGTGGGCCCGGGTCGTGGTGGCTACACCTTC. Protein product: CASSQWVGPGRGGYTF.

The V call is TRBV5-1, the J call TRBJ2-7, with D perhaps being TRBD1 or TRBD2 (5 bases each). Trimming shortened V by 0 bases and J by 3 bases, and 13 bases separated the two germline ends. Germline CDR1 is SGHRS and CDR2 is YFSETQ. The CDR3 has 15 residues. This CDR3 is CASSLGGGFVYEQYF. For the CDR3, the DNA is TGCGCCAGCAGCTTGGGTGGGGGATTTGTCTACGAGCAGTACTTC.

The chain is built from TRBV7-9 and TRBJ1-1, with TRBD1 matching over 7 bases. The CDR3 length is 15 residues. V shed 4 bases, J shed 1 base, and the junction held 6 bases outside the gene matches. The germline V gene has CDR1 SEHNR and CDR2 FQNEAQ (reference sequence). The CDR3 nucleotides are TGTGCCAGCAGCTCCCCTCGGACAGGGAACACTGAAGCTTTCTTT. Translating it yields CASSSPRTGNTEAFF.

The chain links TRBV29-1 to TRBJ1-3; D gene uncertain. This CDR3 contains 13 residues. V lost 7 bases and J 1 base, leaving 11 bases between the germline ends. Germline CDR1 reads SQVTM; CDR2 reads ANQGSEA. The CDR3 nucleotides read TGCAGCGGCGTAGGTGTTTCTGGAAACACCATATATTTT. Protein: CSGVGVSGNTIYF.